This T cell receptor (beta chain) was identified in a study of T cell responses to AZD1222 COVID-19 vaccine. Profiled with immunoSEQ multiplex PCR; TCRdb holds only in-frame clones, not every one. The sample includes around 66,000 clones, approximately 85% seen only once; the top ten take around 25%. Per germline, CDR1 MNHEY and CDR2 SVGAGI. This CDR3 is 15 amino acids long. V was cut by 6 bases and J by 7 bases, with 22 bases left in between. The sequence derives from an adult in good health. V and J are TRBV6-5 and TRBJ2-7; possibly TRBD2 for D (6 bases). Sequenced material: peripheral blood, taken on day 0 of MenACWY control vaccination. The CDR3 nucleotides are TGTGCCAGCAGGGAGGCCATACCTGGCCGGGGGGAGCAGTACTTC. This encodes CASREAIPGRGEQYF.